Below, 20 T cell receptor beta chains from the same sample are listed, as sequenced in a study of T cell responses to AZD1222 COVID-19 vaccine. Profiling relied on immunoSEQ multiplex PCR, and the TCRdb table lists in-frame clones only, not all of them. The data contain some 130,000 clones, over 90% of them singletons. This sample comprised peripheral blood, obtained on day 0 of AZD1222 vaccination. The receptors originated from an adult in good health.

The chain recombines TRBV6-5 with TRBJ2-1; no clear D gene. The CDR3 extends over 14 amino acids. CDR1 is MNHEY and CDR2 is SVGAGI in the germline V gene. V was trimmed by 6 bases and J by 0 bases, leaving 9 bases between them. The CDR3 reads CASRPPSSYNEQFF. CDR3 in DNA: TGTGCCAGCAGGCCACCTTCCTCCTACAATGAGCAGTTCTTC.

This rearrangement joins TRBV27 to TRBJ2-3; D may be TRBD2 (5 bases). The CDR3 is 12 residues long. Germline CDR1 MNHEY, CDR2 SMNVEV (reference sequence). V was trimmed by 6 bases and J by 6 bases, leaving 10 bases between them. The CDR3 is CASRRGWDTQYF. Here the CDR3 DNA reads TGTGCCAGCAGACGAGGGTGGGATACGCAGTATTTT.

V and J are TRBV5-1 and TRBJ2-5; D is possibly TRBD1 (6 bases). The CDR3 has 14 residues. The germline V and J ends were trimmed by 2 bases and 5 bases, with 13 bases remaining between them. In germline, CDR1 is SGHRS, CDR2 YFSETQ. CDR3 DNA sequence: TGCGCCAGCAGCTTAAACAGGGCTCCGGAGACCCAGTACTTC. Protein product: CASSLNRAPETQYF.

The genes are TRBV6-5 and TRBJ2-7; 9 positions agree with TRBD2. Trimming at V came to 5 bases and at J to 2 bases, leaving 7 bases not matched to a gene. In germline, CDR1 is MNHEY, CDR2 SVGAGI. This CDR3 has 15 amino acids. Written as DNA, the CDR3 is TGTGCCAGCAGTACTGAGGGCGGGGGGGCCTACGAGCAGTACTTC. Amino acid sequence: CASSTEGGGAYEQYF.

The CDR3 nucleotides read TGTGCCAGCAGCTTGGTAGCGGGGGGTGTAGATACGCAGTATTTT. It encodes CASSLVAGGVDTQYF. The gene calls are TRBV5-6 and TRBJ2-3; 10 bases fit TRBD2. The V and J ends lost 0 bases and 5 bases, in that order; junction bases with no gene match: 3. The CDR3 loop spans 15 amino acids. Germline V gene data show CDR1 as SGHDT and CDR2 as YYEEEE.

The V and J genes are TRBV14 and TRBJ2-1; unclear D gene. V lost 4 bases and J lost 7, with 17 bases in between. The CDR3 contains 15 residues. Germline loops: CDR1 SGHDN, CDR2 FVKESK. Here the CDR3 reads CASSPHQYFANEQFF. The CDR3 DNA reads as TGTGCCAGCAGCCCGCACCAGTACTTTGCAAATGAGCAGTTCTTC.

The chain recombines TRBV20-1 with TRBJ1-2, with D perhaps TRBD1 (6 bases). The V end lost 3 bases, the J end lost 10 bases, and 12 bases lay between the germline ends. Germline loops: CDR1 DFQATT, CDR2 SNEGSKA (reference sequence). The CDR3 length is 11 residues. The CDR3 DNA follows: TGCAGTGCTAGTACAGGGATAGACTACACCTTC. Translation: CSASTGIDYTF.

The rearrangement links TRBV9 to TRBJ2-7; the D call may be TRBD1 or TRBD2 (5 bases each). The CDR3 consists of 15 residues. Germline V gene data show CDR1 as SGDLS and CDR2 as YYNGEE. Trimming removed 3 bases at V and 2 bases at J, with 15 bases between. CDR3 amino acids: CASSEGDGFPYEQYF. The DNA for the CDR3 is TGTGCCAGCAGCGAAGGGGACGGATTCCCCTACGAGCAGTACTTC.

CDR3 loop: CASSHNLLQGTYEQYF. The CDR3 DNA reads TGTGCCAGCAGCCACAATTTGCTACAGGGGACCTACGAGCAGTACTTC. V and J are TRBV5-6 and TRBJ2-7; 7 bases line up with TRBD1. The CDR3 runs to 16 residues. With 4 bases clipped from V and 2 bases from J, the junction kept 12 bases outside the gene matches. Germline V gives CDR1 SGHDT, CDR2 YYEEEE.

The chain couples TRBV28 to TRBJ2-6, with D possibly being TRBD2 (5 bases). This CDR3 has 16 amino acids. The V gene lost 11 bases and the J gene lost 0 bases, with 17 bases spanning the gap. Per germline, CDR1 MDHEN and CDR2 SYDVKM. The CDR3 loop reads CASEATLSSGANVLTF. For the CDR3, the DNA is TGTGCCTCGGAGGCTACCCTCAGCTCTGGGGCCAACGTCCTGACTTTC.

The V and J genes are TRBV19 and TRBJ1-1, with 8 nucleotides matching TRBD1. Trimming removed 10 bases from V and 5 bases from J; junction bases left unmatched: 9. Per germline, CDR1 LNHDA and CDR2 SQIVND (reference sequence). The length of the CDR3 is 13 residues. The CDR3 DNA sequence: TGTGCCACCTCGGACAGGGTAGGGACTGAAGCTTTCTTT. The encoded protein is CATSDRVGTEAFF.

The rearrangement uses TRBV15 and TRBJ1-3, with D hard to call. This CDR3 has 14 residues. Germline assignment: CDR1 LNHNV and CDR2 YYDKDF (reference sequence). With 5 bases removed from V and 1 base from J, the gap between germline ends came to 9 bases. CDR3 region: CATSHEESGNTIYF. DNA of the CDR3: TGTGCCACCAGCCACGAGGAATCTGGAAACACCATATATTTT.

Turning to this clone: Its ends do not fully match the called genes, so a read error is possible. V gene TRBV6-2 or TRBV6-3 combines with J gene TRBJ2-7, with D unresolved. The CDR3 spans 11 residues. CDR1 and CDR2 (germline): MNHEY, SVGEGT. Here the CDR3 reads CASSDSYEQYF. DNA for the CDR3: TGTGCCAGCAGTGACTCTTACGAGCAGTACTTC.

The gene calls are TRBV3-1 (or the pseudogene TRBV3-2) and TRBJ2-7, with D possibly being TRBD1 or TRBD2 (5 bases each). The CDR3 totals 16 residues. The germline CDR1 and CDR2 sequences are LGHDT and YNNKEL (reference sequence). V lost 4 bases and J lost 3, with 19 bases in between. CDR3 sequence reads: CASSLEIGRGRYEQYF. CDR3 in DNA: TGTGCCAGCAGCCTCGAGATAGGCCGGGGCCGCTACGAGCAGTACTTC.

The CDR3 spells CASSYSLAGGRNEQFF. CDR3 nucleotides: TGTGCCAGCAGTTACTCGCTAGCGGGGGGGCGCAATGAGCAGTTCTTC. The rearrangement uses TRBV6-5 and TRBJ2-1; 12 bases match TRBD2. The germline gives CDR1 MNHEY, CDR2 SVGAGI. The junction had 3 bases not matched to a gene; V was cut back by 0 bases and J by 6 bases. CDR3 length: 16 residues.

This clone was seen a single time. The chain is built from TRBV30 and TRBJ1-3; D gene unclear. The CDR3 is made up of 11 amino acids. Germline CDR1 and CDR2: GTSNPN and SVGIG (reference sequence). Trimming took off 8 bases at V and 1 base at J, with 6 bases between the two ends. The DNA for the CDR3 is TGTGCCCAACCATCTGGAAACACCATATATTTT. It specifies CAQPSGNTIYF.

The chain joins TRBV27 to TRBJ1-2, with 7 positions matching TRBD1. The germline CDR1 and CDR2 sequences are MNHEY and SMNVEV (reference sequence). This CDR3 comprises 14 residues. Trimming cost V 3 bases and J 5 bases; bases outside gene matches: 6. The CDR3 DNA reads as TGTGCCAGCAGTTTCGGGGGACAGATTTATGGCTACACCTTC. Translation gives CASSFGGQIYGYTF.

This chain links TRBV11-2 with TRBJ1-1; D not certain. Trimming removed 1 base from V and 6 bases from J, with 9 bases in between. Germline CDR1 and CDR2: SGHAT and FQNNGV. This CDR3 region has 13 residues. CDR3 DNA: TGTGCCAGCAGCTTAGCTGTTTACGCTGAAGCTTTCTTT. This sequence encodes CASSLAVYAEAFF.

The CDR3 bases are TGTGCCAGCAGTCCCTCGATAGATACGCAGTATTTT. Its translation: CASSPSIDTQYF. The chain links TRBV6-5 to TRBJ2-3, with D unresolved. The CDR3 is made up of 12 amino acids. V was clipped by 5 bases and J by 5 bases, with 8 bases between them. Germline loops: CDR1 MNHEY, CDR2 SVGAGI.

The J gene is TRBJ2-3, the V gene TRBV7-8; D perhaps matches TRBD2 (6 bases). This CDR3 has 13 residues. Trimming took 5 bases from V and 6 from J, leaving 12 bases between them. The V gene's germline CDR1 is SGHVS and CDR2 FQNEAQ. The CDR3 bases are TGTGCCAGCAGCCTGAATCTAGCGGATACGCAGTATTTT. Translating gives CASSLNLADTQYF.